This is a list of T cell receptor beta chains from one sample in a study of a mutant IDH1 vaccine in newly diagnosed glioma. Profiling relied on immunoSEQ multiplex PCR, and the TCRdb table lists in-frame clones only, not all of them. The sample has 20,000 to 30,000 clones, 80% to 95% seen once; the top ten hold 9.2%. Specimen: PBMCs, collected from a glioma patient treated with radiotherapy, temozolomide or both. Receptors were obtained from a man aged 25 to 45 with glioma. Both conserved end residues are part of each CDR3. A D gene is named only where the DNA matches it firmly. Part of the rows lack a size; the others show once, few, many or a class for expanded clones.

TRBJ1-3 | . | . | TRBV7-7 | TGTGCCAGCAGCTTAAGCTTTAATAGCGGAAACACCATATATTTT | CASSLSFNSGNTIYF
TRBJ2-1 | . | . | TRBV19 | TGTGCCAGTAATCTCGACGGAAGCTCCTACAATGAGCAGTTCTTC | CASNLDGSSYNEQFF
TRBJ2-2 | TRBD1 | . | TRBV12-5 | TGTGCTAGTGGTCTACTCCTCCGGGACAGGGGAGGCCCCGGGGAGCTGTTTTTT | CASGLLLRDRGGPGELFF
TRBJ2-4 | . | . | TRBV29-1 | TGCAGCGCTGAGGTGGGGGGCTCCAAAAACATTCAGTACTTC | CSAEVGGSKNIQYF
TRBJ2-2 | . | once | TRBV30 | TGTGCCTGGAGTGTAGCCCGGAACACCGGGGAGCTGTTTTTT | CAWSVARNTGELFF
TRBJ1-4 | TRBD1 | . | TRBV6-1 | TGTGCCAGTACTACAGGGGAAACTAATGAAAAACTGTTTTTT | CASTTGETNEKLFF
TRBJ1-2 | . | few | TRBV30 | TGTGCCTGGAGTGTAGCAGGGTTAATCTATGGCTACACCTTC | CAWSVAGLIYGYTF
TRBJ1-2 | . | . | TRBV7-9 | TGTGCCAGCAGCTTCTACGGACCAGGGCTTAGTGGCTACACCTTC | CASSFYGPGLSGYTF
TRBJ1-2 | TRBD1 | . | TRBV11-2 | TGTGCCAGCAGCTTAGGATCGGACAGGGCCGTAGGGGTACGCTATGGCTACACCTTC | CASSLGSDRAVGVRYGYTF
TRBJ1-1 | TRBD1 | . | TRBV6-1 | TGTGCCAGCACCCTGACAGGGGATGCTGAAGCTTTCTTT | CASTLTGDAEAFF
TRBJ1-2 | . | . | TRBV7-2 | TGTGCCAGCAGCCCTGGGGCGGGGAGGCCCGCTAACTATGGCTACACCTTC | CASSPGAGRPANYGYTF
TRBJ2-3 | . | few | TRBV5-5 | TGTGCCAGCAGCCCGATCGGTGAGGAATTCAGCACAGATACGCAGTATTTT | CASSPIGEEFSTDTQYF
TRBJ1-1 | . | few | TRBV9 | TGTGCCAGCAGCGTAGAGGCCGGAAACACTGAAGCTTTCTTT | CASSVEAGNTEAFF
TRBJ2-3 | . | . | TRBV30 | TGTGCCTGGGTGTATGGCGGTCCCACAGATACGCAGTATTTT | CAWVYGGPTDTQYF
TRBJ1-1 | . | . | TRBV27 | TGTGCCAGCAGTTTAGGGGAGGAAGAGAACACTGAAGCTTTCTTT | CASSLGEEENTEAFF
TRBJ1-1 | . | . | TRBV5-1 | TGCGCCAGCAGCTTGGAGACAGCGAACACTGAAGCTTTCTTT | CASSLETANTEAFF
TRBJ2-3 | TRBD2 | . | TRBV5-6 | TGTGCCAGCAGTTCCGGACTAGCGGGAGGCGCGCAGTATTTT | CASSSGLAGGAQYF
TRBJ2-1 | TRBD1 | few | TRBV5-1 | TGCGCCAGCACTGTGACCAGGGGGTACAATGAGCAGTTCTTC | CASTVTRGYNEQFF
TRBJ2-7 | . | . | TRBV6-1 | TGTGCCAGCACCTTGGGCAGCTCCTACGAGCAGTACTTC | CASTLGSSYEQYF
TRBJ1-4 | TRBD1 | . | TRBV5-1 | TGCGCCAGCAGCTCCACAGGGGGCAGAAGAAATGAAAAACTGTTTTTT | CASSSTGGRRNEKLFF
TRBJ1-1 | . | . | TRBV5-1 | . | CASSSTLGAGNTEAFF
TRBJ2-7 | TRBD2 | . | TRBV19 | TGTGCCAGTAGTCACACCAGGTCGGAGACTAGCGGGACCTACGAGCAGTACTTC | CASSHTRSETSGTYEQYF
TRBJ1-3 | . | . | TRBV19 | TGTGCCAGTAGTAATGAGGGCCTCTCTGGAAACACCATATATTTT | CASSNEGLSGNTIYF
TRBJ1-5 | . | . | TRBV18 | TGTGCCAGCTCACCACGAGGGGACAATCAGCCCCAGCATTTT | CASSPRGDNQPQHF
TRBJ2-7 | TRBD1 | few | TRBV7-9 | TGTGCCAGCAGCTCGCGGGACAGGGATCCCAACGAGCAGTACTTC | CASSSRDRDPNEQYF
TRBJ1-3 | . | . | TRBV18 | TGTGCCAGCTCCCCTAAGAGAAGAGGGGCGTCTGGAAACACCATATATTTT | CASSPKRRGASGNTIYF
TRBJ1-5 | . | . | TRBV7-2 | TGTGCCAGCAGCTTAGTTACAGGGTTGGGTCAGCCCCAGCATTTT | CASSLVTGLGQPQHF
TRBJ2-7 | TRBD1 | . | TRBV5-5 | TGTGCCAGCAGCTCGTCGGGACAGGAGACCTACGAGCAGTACTTC | CASSSSGQETYEQYF
TRBJ2-3 | TRBD1 | . | TRBV29-1 | TGCAGCGCCCAAATAACAAGACAGGGCCCTAGCACAGATACGCAGTATTTT | CSAQITRQGPSTDTQYF
TRBJ2-7 | . | . | TRBV14 | TGTGCCAGCAGCCCCTCTGCGGGCTACGAGCAGTACTTC | CASSPSAGYEQYF
TRBJ1-1 | TRBD1 | . | TRBV7-9 | TGTGCCAGCAGCTTAGCTGGGACAGTGAACACTGAAGCTTTCTTT | CASSLAGTVNTEAFF
TRBJ2-7 | TRBD2 | . | TRBV12-5 | TGTGCTAGTGGTCTAGCGGGCGACTACGAGCAGTACTTC | CASGLAGDYEQYF
TRBJ2-7 | . | . | TRBV7-2 | TGTGCCAGCAGCTTTAATCGGTACGAGCAGTACTTC | CASSFNRYEQYF
TRBJ2-2 | . | . | TRBV11-2 | TGTGCCAGCAGCAACCGGGACGGAAACACCGGGGAGCTGTTTTTT | CASSNRDGNTGELFF
TRBJ2-7 | TRBD1 | once | TRBV4-1 | TGCGCCAGCAGCCAAGATGGGCAGGGGGTTGACGAGCAGTACTTC | CASSQDGQGVDEQYF
TRBJ1-1 | TRBD1 | . | TRBV30 | TGTGCTTACTTCTCCGGGACAGGGAACACTGAAGCTTTCTTT | CAYFSGTGNTEAFF
TRBJ2-7 | . | few | TRBV2 | TGTGCCAGCAGCGTACAGGGTGGCGACTACGAGCAGTACTTC | CASSVQGGDYEQYF
TRBJ2-2 | TRBD2 | . | TRBV5-6 | TGTGCCAGCAGCCGGTGGCGGGGGTCGAACACCGGGGAGCTGTTTTTT | CASSRWRGSNTGELFF
TRBJ2-2 | TRBD1 | . | TRBV10-2 | TGCGCCAGCACCAGACAGGGGGCCGGCACCGGGGAGCTGTTTTTT | CASTRQGAGTGELFF
TRBJ2-1 | . | once | TRBV7-7 | TGTGCCAGCAGCCCAATCACTTCCGGGACTTTATCCTACAATGAGCAGTTCTTC | CASSPITSGTLSYNEQFF
TRBJ2-5 | TRBD2 | . | TRBV19 | TGTGCCAGTAGTATTGTCGGACTAGAGGGTGAGACCCAGTACTTC | CASSIVGLEGETQYF
TRBJ2-2 | . | once | TRBV12-5 | TGTGCTAGTGGTTTGGTACCCAGGGGGGAGAGGGACGGGGAGCTGTTTTTT | CASGLVPRGERDGELFF
TRBJ1-2 | . | . | TRBV12-5 | TGTGCTAGTGGCCCCTCGAGAGGCGCAGGCCAAACCAGCTACACCTTC | CASGPSRGAGQTSYTF
TRBJ2-7 | . | once | TRBV29-1 | TGCAGCGTGGGTCCGACGGGAAGCTCCTACGAGCAGTACTTC | CSVGPTGSSYEQYF
TRBJ2-2 | TRBD1 | . | TRBV5-1 | TGCGCCAGCAGCCCAACACCGGGACAGGGGGCTTCGGGGGAGCTGTTTTTT | CASSPTPGQGASGELFF